This T cell receptor beta chain came from a study of T cell changes during pregnancy in multiple sclerosis. With V trimmed by 5 bases and J by 8 bases, 6 bases remained unmatched. The CDR3 has 14 residues. The V gene's germline CDR1 is SGHTA and CDR2 FQGNSA. The method was immunoSEQ multiplex PCR; TCRdb's version includes in-frame clones alone and lacks a portion of them. The table has roughly 70,000 clones, about 91% seen once; the top ten hold 2.3%. The chain is built from TRBV7-2 and TRBJ2-2; 9 bases are shared with TRBD1. The receptor's source is a female donor with multiple sclerosis, enrolled in a pregnancy study. This sample comprised peripheral blood, obtained in the first trimester of pregnancy. CDR3 sequence: CASSRDRAQGELFF. The CDR3 DNA is TGTGCCAGCAGCCGGGACAGGGCGCAAGGGGAGCTGTTTTTT.